This T cell receptor (beta chain) was sequenced for a study of blood T cell repertoires in COVID-19. About the study: Samples taken during acute and convalescent COVID-19 were collected in the United States, Italy and Spain.

In the original analysis: It was from reference gene primer amplification that nucleated cell counts were estimated. Data came from immunoSEQ multiplex PCR; TCRdb stores just in-frame clones and leaves some out. The V and J calls and clone size were taken over from that table, and D and trimming were inferred from the DNA. The table shows 200,000 to 250,000 clones, with approximately 84% occurring only once. Germline V gene sequence: CDR1 LGHDT, CDR2 YNNKEL (reference sequence). The CDR3 is 16 amino acids. V shed 4 bases and J 4 bases; nucleotides not matched to a gene: 10. This TCR was recovered from a woman in her forties or fifties with active or convalescent COVID-19. The rearrangement links TRBV3-1 (or the pseudogene TRBV3-2) to TRBJ2-1, with TRBD2 matching 7 bases. Sequenced sample: peripheral blood. The CDR3 DNA sequence: TGTGCCAGCAGCCTCTTTAGGCCTAGCGGATACAATGAGCAGTTCTTC. This sequence encodes CASSLFRPSGYNEQFF.